This TCR beta chain was captured in a study of blood T cell repertoires in COVID-19 (dated by TCRdb to the early 2020s). For the wider study: The collaborator samples originated in the United States, Italy and Spain and spanned the acute and convalescent phases of COVID-19. Where available, HLA class I and class II types were taken from metadata supplied by the sample provider and were not determined by assay-based typing. The repertoires were released in a freely available public database intended as a resource for research on the immune response to SARS-CoV-2. The sample metadata nearly always contained a de-identified subject ID, COVID-19 status, age in years and sex. Subjects who had been exposed to COVID-19, were actively infected with it, or had recovered from it provided the deeply sampled blood TCRbeta repertoires that made up the dataset. Samples came from the ongoing ImmuneRACE study (first 160 participants) plus 1,254 subjects from 6 global collaborators. The prospective study material was composed of cDNA or gDNA derived from T cells, B-cell-depleted T cells, or PBMCs.

TCRbeta CDR3 regions were amplified from genomic DNA using the immunoSEQ Assay, a bias-controlled multiplex PCR. For the original study's pipeline: Within the assay, amplification of reference gene primers was used to estimate how many nucleated cells each sample contained. To quantify the absolute abundance of each unique TCRbeta CDR3 rearrangement, sequence reads were collapsed and filtered. For each sample, productive Simpson clonality was calculated as the square root of Simpson's diversity index across productive rearrangements. The table comes from immuneACCESS by way of TCRdb, which keeps in-frame sequences with V and J called. Part of the clones is missing from these tables; in studies checked, under half for an unresolved V gene and the rest for unknown reasons. That table furnishes V, J and clone size, whereas the DNA furnished D and trimming. The sample yields under 250,000 clones; approximately 80% were counted once. The leading ten clones occupy under 4.5% of the sample.

In the prospective study, participants were about 18 to 95 years old, resided in about two dozen geographic areas of the United States, and were enrolled through a virtual design. To assign participants to cohorts, the prospective study relied on clinical history that participants themselves reported in a screening survey and a study questionnaire. In the prospective study, mobile phlebotomists collected whole blood, serum and a nasopharyngeal or oropharyngeal swab from each participant. Prospective study participants could optionally give additional blood draws and questionnaires over a roughly two-month period. Before DNA extraction, blood samples from the prospective study were shipped at room temperature or frozen. Study-wide conclusions, independent of this receptor: The quantity of clinical and demographic metadata differed by source and by participant and was supplied without curation.

To note about this clone: Its antigen is currently not known. No much larger clone is present one base from it, and per-base qualities are unavailable.

The germline V gene (reference sequence) specifies LGHDT as CDR1 and YNNKEL as CDR2. From cysteine to phenylalanine, the CDR3 is 19 amino acids long. Only the CDR3 part of the read is kept: 57 bases, read in frame from the first base. V trim: 2 bases; J trim: 0 bases; unmatched bases: 11. Here the chain combines TRBV3-1 (or the pseudogene TRBV3-2) and TRBJ1-3, and TRBD1 matches 9 of the central bases. Sequenced input: PBMCs or T cells enriched from blood (not recorded which). The clonotype comes from a man aged 30-40 years with acute COVID-19. The CDR3 loop reads CASSQKPGQGFGSGNTIYF. The sequenced DNA: TGTGCCAGCAGCCAAAAACCGGGACAGGGCTTCGGCTCTGGAAACACCATATATTTT.